These 27 T cell receptor beta chains originate from one sample sequenced in a study of shared clonotypes between healthy human individuals. Method: immunoSEQ multiplex PCR; TCRdb's copy keeps in-frame clones and lacks some. This table has around 2.1 million clones, 90% to 96% appearing once. The sample consisted of naive CD4+ T cells sorted from blood. As for subset: CD45RA+ positively selected. The receptor set was obtained from a man aged 18-30 years in good health.

The V gene is TRBV7-8, the J gene TRBJ2-2, with TRBD2 matching 11 bases. The germline CDR1 and CDR2 sequences are SGHVS and FQNEAQ. The CDR3 consists of 15 residues. The V and J ends lost 5 bases and 6 bases, in that order; junction bases with no gene match: 5. The DNA for the CDR3 is TGTGCCAGCAGCATTAGCGGGGGGGGCCCCGGGGAGCTGTTTTTT. Translated, it gives CASSISGGGPGELFF.

The chain links TRBV19 to TRBJ2-7, with D possibly matching TRBD1 (6 bases). Trimming shortened V by 5 bases and J by 3 bases, and 11 bases separated the two germline ends. Germline assignment: CDR1 LNHDA and CDR2 SQIVND (reference sequence). This CDR3 region has 13 residues. The CDR3 is CASSGTGFYEQYF. DNA of the CDR3: TGTGCCAGTAGTGGTACAGGGTTCTACGAGCAGTACTTC. The entire variable domain, with the rest obtained from reference TRBV19 and TRBJ2-7, is as follows: DGGITQSPKYLFRKEGQNVTLSCEQNLNHDAMYWYRQDPGQGLRLIYYSQIVNDFQKGDIAEGYSVSREKKESFPLTVTSAQKNPTAFYLCASSGTGFYEQYFGPGTRLTVT.

V and J are TRBV15 and TRBJ2-1; 9 bases line up with TRBD2. Germline assignment: CDR1 LNHNV and CDR2 YYDKDF (reference sequence). CDR3 size: 15 residues. V was clipped by 1 base and J by 9 bases; unmatched bases: 7. Written as DNA, the CDR3 is TGTGCCACCAGCAGAGTAGGCGGGGGGGCCGGTGAGCAGTTCTTC. Residues: CATSRVGGGAGEQFF.

The chain has TRBV5-6 and TRBJ1-6, with D possibly being TRBD1 (5 bases). Germline V CDR1 and CDR2: SGHDT, YYEEEE. V was pared by 1 base and J by 2 bases, with 10 bases between. This CDR3 has 16 amino acids. This CDR3 reads CASSLTQGTYNSPLHF. DNA for the CDR3: TGTGCCAGCAGCTTGACCCAGGGCACCTATAATTCACCCCTCCACTTT.

The rearrangement links TRBV28 to TRBJ2-7; TRBD2 aligns across 14 bases. With V trimmed by 5 bases and J by 3 bases, 6 bases remained unmatched. CDR1 and CDR2 (germline): MDHEN, SYDVKM. The CDR3 has 16 residues. CDR3 DNA: TGTGCCAGCAGTAAGGGCGGGACTAGCGGGGGCTACGAGCAGTACTTC. It specifies CASSKGGTSGGYEQYF. Full variable domain (remainder filled in from reference TRBV28 and TRBJ2-7): DVKVTQSSRYLVKRTGEKVFLECVQDMDHENMFWYRQDPGLGLRLIYFSYDVKMKEKGDIPEGYSVSREKKERFSLILESASTNQTSMYLCASSKGGTSGGYEQYFGPGTRLTVT.

The chain links TRBV30 to TRBJ1-4; 9 bases agree with TRBD1. This CDR3 is built from 14 residues. CDR1 GTSNPN and CDR2 SVGIG come from the germline V gene (reference sequence). With V trimmed by 4 bases and J by 8 bases, 8 bases remained unmatched. The CDR3 spells CAWTLTGGNEKLFF. Here the CDR3 DNA reads TGTGCCTGGACATTAACAGGGGGCAACGAAAAACTGTTTTTT.

V is TRBV20-1 and J is TRBJ2-7, with D possibly being TRBD1 or TRBD2 (5 bases each). The CDR3 consists of 11 residues. The V and J ends lost 5 bases and 7 bases respectively, with 12 bases between them. The germline V gene encodes CDR1 DFQATT and CDR2 SNEGSKA (reference sequence). CDR3 sequence (DNA): TGCAGTGCTGGGGACCTCGATGAGCAGTACTTC. Protein product: CSAGDLDEQYF.

This rearrangement joins TRBV10-3 to TRBJ1-1, with D possibly being TRBD1 (6 bases). Germline CDR1 reads ENHRY; CDR2 reads SYGVKD. V was clipped by 2 bases and J by 0 bases, with 10 bases between them. This CDR3 comprises 15 residues. The CDR3 nucleotides are TGTGCCATCAGTGAGCCGGGGGCAATGAACACTGAAGCTTTCTTT. It specifies CAISEPGAMNTEAFF.

This clone was counted only a few times. The chain couples TRBV20-1 to TRBJ1-1; no reliable D call. The CDR3 length is 11 residues. Looked up from germline, CDR1 is DFQATT and CDR2 is SNEGSKA (reference sequence). The CDR3 loop reads CSPAMNTEAFF. The DNA for the CDR3 is TGCAGCCCGGCCATGAACACTGAAGCTTTCTTT.

Notes on this clone: At the DNA level, this CDR3 is encoded by other sequences in the same sample as well. This rearrangement joins TRBV5-1 to TRBJ2-5; D might be TRBD1 (6 bases). The CDR3 length is 14 residues. The germline V gene has CDR1 SGHRS and CDR2 YFSETQ. Trimming took off 4 bases at V and 1 base at J, with 11 bases between the two ends. The CDR3 reads CASSPGQPQETQYF. The CDR3 DNA reads as TGCGCCAGCAGCCCCGGACAGCCCCAAGAGACCCAGTACTTC.

The chain links TRBV5-1 to TRBJ1-3; 7 bases fit TRBD1. J lost 3 bases, V lost 3 bases, and 9 bases had no gene match. This CDR3 comprises 16 residues. Germline CDR1 SGHRS, CDR2 YFSETQ. CDR3 in amino acids: CASSSRQGGDGNTIYF. The CDR3 bases are TGCGCCAGCAGCTCCCGTCAGGGGGGAGATGGAAACACCATATATTTT.

On this clone: Other DNA variants within this sample encode the same CDR3. J is TRBJ1-1 and V is TRBV28; TRBD1 agrees at 8 bases. CDR1 is MDHEN and CDR2 is SYDVKM in the germline V gene. The CDR3 spans 12 residues. V shed 6 bases and J 11 bases; nucleotides not matched to a gene: 8. The DNA of the CDR3 is TGTGCCAGCAGCCTTGGACAGGGTCTGGCTTTCTTT. Its protein product is CASSLGQGLAFF.

The CDR3 DNA follows: TGTGCCAGCAGCTCACAGGGAGTTAATGAAAAACTGTTTTTT. Translating it yields CASSSQGVNEKLFF. The V call is TRBV28, the J call TRBJ1-4, with TRBD1 as a possible D gene (6 bases). The germline V gene encodes CDR1 MDHEN and CDR2 SYDVKM. V lost 6 bases to trimming and J lost 4 bases, with 12 bases between them. The CDR3 totals 14 residues. The full variable domain, rest sourced from reference TRBV28 and TRBJ1-4, is DVKVTQSSRYLVKRTGEKVFLECVQDMDHENMFWYRQDPGLGLRLIYFSYDVKMKEKGDIPEGYSVSREKKERFSLILESASTNQTSMYLCASSSQGVNEKLFFGSGTQLSVL.

This clone was found once. The V gene is TRBV2, the J gene TRBJ1-2, with 7 bases matching TRBD1. With V trimmed by 9 bases and J by 7 bases, 17 bases remained unmatched. CDR1 and CDR2 (germline): SNHLY, FYNNEI. The CDR3 is 15 amino acids. The CDR3 DNA follows: TGTGCCAGACCTTCAGGGGGGAGAGAATTAGGTGGCTACACCTTC. Amino acid sequence: CARPSGGRELGGYTF.

The rearrangement uses TRBV19 and TRBJ2-5; possibly TRBD1 for D (6 bases). The CDR3 length is 13 residues. CDR1 LNHDA and CDR2 SQIVND come from the germline V gene (reference sequence). Trimming cost V 5 bases and J 3 bases, with 10 bases left between them. In DNA, the CDR3 is TGTGCCAGTAGTTCATACAGGGAAGAGACCCAGTACTTC. It is translated as CASSSYREETQYF.

This sequence joins TRBV6-6 and TRBJ1-3; D unclear. The germline gives CDR1 MNHNY, CDR2 SVGAGI (reference sequence). Trimming left V 2 bases short and J 7 bases short, with 9 bases between. This CDR3 has 13 amino acids. Written as DNA, the CDR3 is TGTGCCAGCAGTTACGTAGAGATGAACACCATATATTTT. Protein: CASSYVEMNTIYF.

The J gene is TRBJ1-1, the V gene TRBV28, with no clear D. Germline lookup yields CDR1 MDHEN and CDR2 SYDVKM. Trimming took off 3 bases at V and 11 bases at J, with 16 bases between the two ends. This CDR3 contains 13 residues. CDR3 nucleotide sequence: TGTGCCAGCAGTTTCACCCCAAGCCCAGCCGCTTTCTTT. This gives the protein CASSFTPSPAAFF.

The rearrangement links TRBV10-2 to TRBJ1-5, with D possibly matching TRBD1 (6 bases). The CDR3 consists of 18 residues. Germline CDR1 is WSHSY and CDR2 is SAAADI. V gave up 4 bases and J gave up 1 base, with 20 bases separating them. The CDR3 here is CASSGETGLGLSNQPQHF. The CDR3 bases are TGCGCCAGCAGTGGAGAGACAGGTTTGGGGTTAAGCAATCAGCCCCAGCATTTT.

Concerning this clone itself: This specimen includes other DNA sequences encoding the same CDR3. The chain combines TRBV5-6 with TRBJ2-3; no firm D call. Trimming stripped 4 bases from V and 1 base from J, with 7 bases between. Germline V gene sequence: CDR1 SGHDT, CDR2 YYEEEE. The CDR3 spans 13 residues. As DNA, the CDR3 is TGTGCCAGCAGCGCCTCAGGCACAGATACGCAGTATTTT. Its protein product is CASSASGTDTQYF.

V gene TRBV6-1 combines with J gene TRBJ1-2; 9 bases line up with TRBD1. V trimming: 5 bases; J trimming: 8 bases; junction bases outside the gene matches: 6. This CDR3 is built from 13 residues. Germline values: CDR1 MNHNS, CDR2 SASEGT. The CDR3 here is CASSTRTGEGYTF. The CDR3 nucleotides read TGTGCCAGCAGTACGCGGACAGGGGAAGGCTACACCTTC.

This sequence joins TRBV9 and TRBJ2-1; 13 bases match TRBD2. Unmatched junction bases numbered 11, after V lost 4 bases and J lost 7 bases. Per the germline V gene, CDR1 is SGDLS and CDR2 is YYNGEE. The length of the CDR3 is 17 residues. Here the CDR3 DNA reads TGTGCCAGCAGCTTTAGACTAGCGGGGGGCGCAATTAATGAGCAGTTCTTC. Protein: CASSFRLAGGAINEQFF.

The rearrangement uses TRBV5-1 and TRBJ2-2; possible D gene TRBD2, 5 bases. Deletions cut 5 bases from V and 2 bases from J, with 13 bases between. From germline, CDR1 is SGHRS and CDR2 YFSETQ. The CDR3 loop spans 15 amino acids. The CDR3 DNA follows: TGCGCCAGCAGACCCCCCGGGATTAACACCGGGGAGCTGTTTTTT. Translated, it gives CASRPPGINTGELFF.

This chain joins TRBV10-1 and TRBJ2-3; D is unresolved. The V end lost 0 bases, the J end lost 5 bases, and 9 bases lay between the germline ends. The length of the CDR3 is 14 residues. Germline lookup yields CDR1 WNHNN and CDR2 SYGVQD (reference sequence). In DNA, the CDR3 is TGCGCCAGCAGTGAGTCGGGCTACCTAGATACGCAGTATTTT. It encodes CASSESGYLDTQYF.

This clone was counted once. The rearrangement links TRBV10-3 to TRBJ1-2; D not certain. V lost 3 bases to trimming and J lost 8 bases, with 10 bases between them. The length of the CDR3 is 12 residues. CDR1 ENHRY and CDR2 SYGVKD come from the germline V gene. Here the CDR3 reads CAISEREQGYTF. CDR3 DNA: TGTGCCATCAGTGAAAGGGAACAGGGCTACACCTTC.

The CDR3 DNA reads TGCGCCAGTAGAACAGGGCCCTATAGCACAGATACGCAGTATTTT. Translated: CASRTGPYSTDTQYF. The chain carries TRBV5-1 and TRBJ2-3, with D possibly matching TRBD1 (6 bases). V lost 8 bases, J lost 0 bases, and 16 bases lay in between. CDR3 length equals 15 residues. Looked up from germline, CDR1 is SGHRS and CDR2 is YFSETQ.

This clone was found once. The chain is built from TRBV28 and TRBJ1-6, with 9 nucleotides matching TRBD1. This CDR3 contains 17 residues. Losses at the gene ends were 3 bases for V and 7 bases for J; bases not matched to a gene: 10. In germline, CDR1 is MDHEN, CDR2 SYDVKM. CDR3 sequence: CASSFGGTGIRNSPLHF. The CDR3 DNA reads TGTGCCAGCAGTTTTGGGGGGACAGGGATCAGGAATTCACCCCTCCACTTT. Looking up the rest from reference TRBV28 and TRBJ1-6 gives the full variable domain: DVKVTQSSRYLVKRTGEKVFLECVQDMDHENMFWYRQDPGLGLRLIYFSYDVKMKEKGDIPEGYSVSREKKERFSLILESASTNQTSMYLCASSFGGTGIRNSPLHFGNGTRLTVT.

The CDR3 spells CASSDGFHYEQYF. The CDR3 bases are TGCGCCAGCAGTGATGGGTTCCATTACGAGCAGTACTTC. This chain joins TRBV10-2 and TRBJ2-7, with D unclear. The germline V gene encodes CDR1 WSHSY and CDR2 SAAADI. The germline V and J ends were trimmed by 3 bases and 4 bases, with 10 bases remaining between them. The CDR3 spans 13 residues.